This T cell receptor (beta chain) was profiled in a study of blood T cell repertoires in COVID-19 (dated by TCRdb to 2020 to 2021). About the full investigation: The collaborator samples originated in the United States, Italy and Spain and spanned the acute and convalescent phases of COVID-19. The material from the prospective study consisted of cDNA or gDNA derived from T cells, B-cell-depleted T cells, or PBMCs. Subjects who had been exposed to COVID-19, were actively infected with it, or had recovered from it provided the deeply sampled blood TCRbeta repertoires that made up the dataset. The repertoires were released in a freely available public database meant as a resource for research on the immune response to SARS-CoV-2. Samples were obtained from the ongoing ImmuneRACE study (first 160 participants) and from 950 to 1,500 subjects provided by 6 global collaborators. The sample metadata nearly always contained a de-identified subject ID, COVID-19 status, age in years and sex. Where HLA class I and class II types were available, the types were taken from metadata supplied by the sample provider, not from assay-based typing.

The germline V gene specifies SNHLY as CDR1 and FYNNEI as CDR2. The cysteine opens and the phenylalanine closes a CDR3 of 14 amino acids. Here the CDR3 DNA is all that survives: 42 bases in frame from base 1. V loses 4 bases of germline sequence and J loses 0 bases, and the interval between the two ends is 7 bases. General conclusions and limits of the study: Clinical and demographic metadata were provided uncurated, with the amount varying by source and participant.

In regard to this clone: Its antigen has not been determined. Base quality data are lacking; no much larger clone is found one base away.

TCRbeta CDR3 regions were amplified from genomic DNA by means of the immunoSEQ Assay, a bias-controlled multiplex PCR. The source study handled its data this way. The number of nucleated cells in each sample was estimated from the amplification of reference gene primers within the assay. To quantify the absolute abundance of each unique TCRbeta CDR3 rearrangement, sequence reads were collapsed and filtered. Productive Simpson clonality was computed per sample as the square root of Simpson's diversity index over productive rearrangements. In TCRdb, the immuneACCESS table is reduced to in-frame sequences with V and J assigned. These tables do not hold every clone; where another copy was compared, an unresolved V gene accounts for under half, and the others remain unexplained. V and J calls and clone size are given by that table; D and trimming were obtained from the DNA. For this sample the table gives approximately 100,000 clones, of which approximately 90% were detected only once. About 4% of the sample comes from the top ten.

In Seattle, one collaborating source enrolled patients while the infection was active and tracked those patients longitudinally over the course of disease. Collaborating institutions collected whole blood in K2EDTA tubes following their own protocols. For TCRbeta analysis, collaborators shipped samples in one of three forms: frozen whole blood, isolated PBMCs, or DNA extracted from either of those sample types. This receptor was obtained from a human donor with COVID-19, enrolled during active disease. The donor label of this sample is uncertain. This chain is built from TRBV2 and TRBJ1-5, with the identity of the D gene unclear. Sequences were obtained from peripheral blood. The CDR3 here reads CASSGPDSNQPQHF. The bases are TGTGCCAGCAGTGGGCCAGATAGCAATCAGCCCCAGCATTTT.